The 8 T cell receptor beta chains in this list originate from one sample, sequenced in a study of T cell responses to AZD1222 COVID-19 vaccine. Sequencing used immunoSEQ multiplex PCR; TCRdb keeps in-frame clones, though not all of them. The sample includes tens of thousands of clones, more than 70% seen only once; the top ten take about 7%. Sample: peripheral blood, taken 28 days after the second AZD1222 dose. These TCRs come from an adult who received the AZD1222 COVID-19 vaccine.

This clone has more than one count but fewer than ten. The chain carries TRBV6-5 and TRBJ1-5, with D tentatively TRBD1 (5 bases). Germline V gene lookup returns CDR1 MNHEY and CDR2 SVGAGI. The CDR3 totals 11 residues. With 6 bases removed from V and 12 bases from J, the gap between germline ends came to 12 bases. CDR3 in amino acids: CASRGLLGQHF. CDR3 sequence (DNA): TGTGCCAGCAGGGGACTCCTTGGCCAGCATTTT.

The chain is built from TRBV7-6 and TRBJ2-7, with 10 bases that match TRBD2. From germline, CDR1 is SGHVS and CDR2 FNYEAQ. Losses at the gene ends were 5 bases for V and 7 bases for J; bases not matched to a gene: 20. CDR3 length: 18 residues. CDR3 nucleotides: TGTGCCAGCAGCCCCCGGGGAGGAGCGGGAGGGCGAGGGGGAGAGCAGTACTTC. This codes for CASSPRGGAGGRGGEQYF. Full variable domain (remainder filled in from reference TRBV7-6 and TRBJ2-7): GAGVSQSPRYKVTKRGQDVALRCDPISGHVSLYWYRQALGQGPEFLTYFNYEAQQDKSGLPNDRFSAERPEGSISTLTIQRTEQRDSAMYRCASSPRGGAGGRGGEQYFGPGTRLTVT.

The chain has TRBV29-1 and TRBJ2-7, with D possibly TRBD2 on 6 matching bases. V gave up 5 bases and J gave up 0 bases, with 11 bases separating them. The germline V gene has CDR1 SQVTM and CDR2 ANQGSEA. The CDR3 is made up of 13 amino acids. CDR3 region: CSVIRTTSYEQYF. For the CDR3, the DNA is TGCAGCGTTATCCGGACTACCTCCTACGAGCAGTACTTC.

The CDR3 sequence is CASSWPGQGREQFF. The CDR3 DNA reads TGTGCCAGCAGCTGGCCGGGACAGGGCCGCGAGCAGTTCTTC. V and J are TRBV5-4 and TRBJ2-1, with 9 positions matching TRBD1. The CDR3 totals 14 residues. The ends lost 3 bases at V and 10 bases at J; junction bases unmatched: 8. CDR1 SGHNT and CDR2 YYREEE come from the germline V gene (reference sequence).

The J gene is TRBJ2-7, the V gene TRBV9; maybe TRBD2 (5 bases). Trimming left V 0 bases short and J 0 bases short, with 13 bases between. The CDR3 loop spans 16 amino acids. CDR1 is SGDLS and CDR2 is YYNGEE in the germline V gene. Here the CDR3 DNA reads TGTGCCAGCAGCGTAGCCTCCGGGGTCAGCTCCTACGAGCAGTACTTC. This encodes CASSVASGVSSYEQYF.

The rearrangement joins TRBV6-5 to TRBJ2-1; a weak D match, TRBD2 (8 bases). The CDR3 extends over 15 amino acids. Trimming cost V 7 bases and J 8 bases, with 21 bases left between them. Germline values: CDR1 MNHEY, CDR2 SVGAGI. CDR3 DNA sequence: TGTGCCAGCACCCGGAGGGGGCGGGAGGAGGATGAGCAGTTCTTC. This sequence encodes CASTRRGREEDEQFF.

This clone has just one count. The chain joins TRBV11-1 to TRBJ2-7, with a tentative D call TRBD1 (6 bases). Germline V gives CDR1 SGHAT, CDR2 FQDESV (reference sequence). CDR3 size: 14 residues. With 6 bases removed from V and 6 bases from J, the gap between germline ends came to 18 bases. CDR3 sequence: CASSPPGHRFEQYF. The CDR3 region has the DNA TGTGCCAGCAGTCCCCCGGGACACCGTTTCGAGCAGTACTTC.

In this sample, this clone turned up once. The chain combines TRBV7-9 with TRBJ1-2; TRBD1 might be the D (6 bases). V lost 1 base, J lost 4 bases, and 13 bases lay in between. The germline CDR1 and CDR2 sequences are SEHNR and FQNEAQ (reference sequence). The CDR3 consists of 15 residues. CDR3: CASSLDTTGGYGYTF. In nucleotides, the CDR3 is TGTGCCAGCAGCTTAGATACGACAGGTGGCTATGGCTACACCTTC.